This T cell receptor beta chain is drawn from a study of cytomegalovirus exposure and HLA in healthy donors. Regarding this clone: Its antigen remains unknown.

The study's findings and limits: Cytomegalovirus status, reportedly, was diagnosed with high specificity and sensitivity by the classifier.

CDR1 is LNHDA and CDR2 is SQIVND in the germline V gene (reference sequence). V was pared by 7 bases and J by 2 bases, with 2 bases of the junction left unmatched. CDR3 size: 14 residues. The PCR made use of 60 Vbeta and 13 Jbeta primers. This table comes from immunoSEQ multiplex PCR, and its TCRdb copy is limited to in-frame clones, with some not included. The sample lists 100,000 to 130,000 clones, more than 75% seen once, with 2% to 3% in the top ten. The chain has TRBV19 and TRBJ2-6, with 7 nucleotides matching TRBD1. The sample consisted of PBMCs. This sequence was found in a man aged 25-45 years in good health and CMV-seropositive. DNA of the CDR3: TGTGCCAGTACCGACAGGGCTGGGGCCAACGTCCTGACTTTC. Translation gives CASTDRAGANVLTF. The whole variable domain, filled in from reference TRBV19 and TRBJ2-6, reads DGGITQSPKYLFRKEGQNVTLSCEQNLNHDAMYWYRQDPGQGLRLIYYSQIVNDFQKGDIAEGYSVSREKKESFPLTVTSAQKNPTAFYLCASTDRAGANVLTFGAGSRLTVL.